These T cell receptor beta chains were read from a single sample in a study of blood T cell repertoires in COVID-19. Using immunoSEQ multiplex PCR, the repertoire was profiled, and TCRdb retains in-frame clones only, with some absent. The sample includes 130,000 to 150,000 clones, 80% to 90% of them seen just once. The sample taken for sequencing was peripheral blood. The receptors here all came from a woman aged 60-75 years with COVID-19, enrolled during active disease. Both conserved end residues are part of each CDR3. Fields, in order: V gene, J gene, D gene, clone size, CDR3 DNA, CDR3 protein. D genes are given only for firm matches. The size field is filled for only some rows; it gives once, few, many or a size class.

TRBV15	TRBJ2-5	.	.	TGTGCCACCAGCAGAGAAGGGGGATCGGGGGAGACCCAGTACTTC	CATSREGGSGETQYF
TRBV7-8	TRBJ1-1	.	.	TGTGCCAGCAGCTTAGCGAACAGGGTGGCCGACACTGAAGCTTTCTTT	CASSLANRVADTEAFF
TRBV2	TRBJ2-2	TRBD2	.	TGTGCCAGCACAACTAGCGGGGCAACCGGGGAGCTGTTTTTT	CASTTSGATGELFF
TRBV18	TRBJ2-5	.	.	TGTGCCAGCTCACCACCGACCGGACAGACCGGGGCCCAGTACTTC	CASSPPTGQTGAQYF
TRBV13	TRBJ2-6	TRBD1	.	TGTGCCAGCAGCCCCGGGACAGGGGCTGTCTGGGCCAACGTCCTGACTTTC	CASSPGTGAVWANVLTF
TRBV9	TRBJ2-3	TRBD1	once	TGTGCCAGCAGCGTAGGGCTCCAGACAGGGCGTTATACCTTTAGCACAGATACGCAGTATTTT	CASSVGLQTGRYTFSTDTQYF
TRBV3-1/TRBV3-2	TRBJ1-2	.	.	TGTGCCAGCAGCCAAGAACACAACTATGGCTACACCTTC	CASSQEHNYGYTF
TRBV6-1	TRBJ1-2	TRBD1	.	TGTGCCAGCAGTGAAGGACAGGGGGCAAGTGGCTACACCTTC	CASSEGQGASGYTF
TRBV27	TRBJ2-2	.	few	TGTGCCAGCAGGGTGCCAGGGTCCACCGGGGAGCTGTTTTTT	CASRVPGSTGELFF
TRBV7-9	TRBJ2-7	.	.	TGTGCCAGCGGCCCGGGGTTCTCCTACGAGCAGTACTTC	CASGPGFSYEQYF
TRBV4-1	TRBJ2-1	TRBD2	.	TGCGCCAGCAGCCAAGATTATGGAGGACTAGGCTACAATGAGCAGTTCTTC	CASSQDYGGLGYNEQFF
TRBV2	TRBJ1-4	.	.	TGTGCCAGCAGTGGCAGGGAGGGTGAAAAACTGTTTTTT	CASSGREGEKLFF
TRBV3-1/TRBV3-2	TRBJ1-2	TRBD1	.	TGTGCCAGCAGCCAAGATGTAGTGGACAGGGGCGCGAGGAACTATGGCTACACCTTC	CASSQDVVDRGARNYGYTF
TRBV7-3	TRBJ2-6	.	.	TGTGCCAGCAGCTTAGACTCGTCTGGGGCCAACGTCCTGACTTTC	CASSLDSSGANVLTF
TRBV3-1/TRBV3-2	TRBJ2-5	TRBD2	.	TGTGCCAGCAGCCAAGAAGTTAGCGGGGGGGCTGAGACCCAGTACTTC	CASSQEVSGGAETQYF
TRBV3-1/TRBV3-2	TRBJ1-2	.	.	TGTGCCAGCAGCCAAGAGTGGGTTCAGGGTTATGGCTACACCTTC	CASSQEWVQGYGYTF
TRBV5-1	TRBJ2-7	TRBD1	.	TGCGCCAGCAGCTTATCTACAGGGGGCTCCTACGAGCAGTACTTC	CASSLSTGGSYEQYF
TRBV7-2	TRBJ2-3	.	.	TGTGCCAGCAGCTTAGGCGGCCACGTTGATACGCAGTATTTT	CASSLGGHVDTQYF
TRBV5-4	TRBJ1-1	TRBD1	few	TGTGCCAGCAGCCCACAGGGGAAGACTGAAGCTTTCTTT	CASSPQGKTEAFF
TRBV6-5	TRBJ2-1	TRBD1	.	TGTGCCAGCAGTAGGGGGCTCCCAAACTTCTATGAGCAGTTCTTC	CASSRGLPNFYEQFF
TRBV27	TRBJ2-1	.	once	TGTGCCAGCAGTTTAAGAGGGGGACCCTACAATGAGCAGTTCTTC	CASSLRGGPYNEQFF
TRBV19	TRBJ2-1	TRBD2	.	TGTGCCACTTCCCGCACCTTAGCGGGGGGGCCGGAAAATGAGCAGTTCTTC	CATSRTLAGGPENEQFF
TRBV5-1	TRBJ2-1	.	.	TGCGCCAGCAGTTCTGGAGTAGAGGAACAGTTCTTC	CASSSGVEEQFF
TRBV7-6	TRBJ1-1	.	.	TGTGCCAGCAGCTTAGCATGGACAGTCCGGGGGGTGAACACTGAAGCTTTCTTT	CASSLAWTVRGVNTEAFF
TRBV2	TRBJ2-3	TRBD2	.	TGTGCCAGCAGCTCTCCCATAGCGGGGGGGCCGACAGATACGCAGTATTTT	CASSSPIAGGPTDTQYF
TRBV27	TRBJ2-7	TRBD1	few	TGTGCCAGCAGTCCGCCGAGGGGACAGGGCTCCCGCTCCTACGAGCAGTACTTC	CASSPPRGQGSRSYEQYF
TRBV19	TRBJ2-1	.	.	TGTGCCAGTAGTAACCTAGCGGAGCAGTTCTTC	CASSNLAEQFF
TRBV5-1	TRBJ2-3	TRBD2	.	TGCGCCAGCAGCTTCTTAGCGGGGACTAGCACAGATACGCAGTATTTT	CASSFLAGTSTDTQYF
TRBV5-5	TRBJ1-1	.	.	TGTGCCAGCGCTAGGATTGACACTGAAGCTTTCTTT	CASARIDTEAFF
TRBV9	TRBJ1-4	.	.	TGTGCCAGCAGCCCCGGCTTAAGGGGCGGTGAAAAACTGTTTTTT	CASSPGLRGGEKLFF
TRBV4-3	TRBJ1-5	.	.	TGCGCCAGCAGCCAAGATACCCGAGGGTCCAATCAGCCCCAGCATTTT	CASSQDTRGSNQPQHF
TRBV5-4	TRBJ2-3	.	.	TGTGCCAGCAGCTTTCAGGGAAATGAATATACGCAGTATTTT	CASSFQGNEYTQYF
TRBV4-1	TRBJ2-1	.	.	TGCGCCAGCAGCCCGAGTCTACTAGCCTACTCCTACAATGAGCAGTTCTTC	CASSPSLLAYSYNEQFF
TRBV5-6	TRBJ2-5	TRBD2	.	TGTGCCAGCAGCTTGGCTAGCGGGGGGGCACGGACGACCCAGTACTTC	CASSLASGGARTTQYF
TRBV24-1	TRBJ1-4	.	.	TGTGCCGCGGGGAATAGCGAAAAACTGTTTTTT	CAAGNSEKLFF
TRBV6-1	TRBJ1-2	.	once	TGTGCCAGCAGTGAAGCCAGCCCTGGACAGTATGGCTACACCTTC	CASSEASPGQYGYTF
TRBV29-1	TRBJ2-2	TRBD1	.	TGCAGCGCCGGACAGGGGGCCGGGGAGCTGTTTTTT	CSAGQGAGELFF
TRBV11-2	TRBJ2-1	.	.	TGTGCCAGCAGCTTAGGTGCGGTCAGTTACAATGAGCAGTTCTTC	CASSLGAVSYNEQFF
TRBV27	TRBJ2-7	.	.	TGTGCCAGCAGCCTGACATCATCAGGTTCCTACGAGCAGTACTTC	CASSLTSSGSYEQYF
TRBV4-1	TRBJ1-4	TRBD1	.	TGCGCCAGCAGTCATATCAGCACAGGGGAAAATGAAAAACTGTTTTTT	CASSHISTGENEKLFF
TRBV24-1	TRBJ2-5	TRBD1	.	TGTGCCACCAGTGACGGTAGGACAGGGTTCCAAGAGACCCAGTACTTC	CATSDGRTGFQETQYF
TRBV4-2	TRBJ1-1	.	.	TGTGCCAGCAGCCAAATTTTAGGGGGGGGCACTGAAGCTTTCTTT	CASSQILGGGTEAFF
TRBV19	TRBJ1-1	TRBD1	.	TGTGCCAGTAGTAGAGGGGACAGAGCAAATATAGAAGCTTTCTTT	CASSRGDRANIEAFF
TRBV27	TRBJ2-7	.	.	TGTGCCACAGCAGTCGGGACTGACCTCTGGGAGCAGTACTTC	CATAVGTDLWEQYF
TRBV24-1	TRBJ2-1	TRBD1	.	TGTGCCACCAGGCCGCGGTGGACAGGGGAGGACAATGAGCAGTTCTTC	CATRPRWTGEDNEQFF
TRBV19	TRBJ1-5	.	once	TGTGCCAGAAAAACTACTCCTCAGCCCCAGCATTTT	CARKTTPQPQHF
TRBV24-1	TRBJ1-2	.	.	TGTGCCACCAGTGATCGAGACCTCGGAGCCTTCGGCTACACCTTC	CATSDRDLGAFGYTF
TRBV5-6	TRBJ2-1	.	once	TGTGCCAGCAGCTTCAGTGTCAATGAGCAGTTCTTC	CASSFSVNEQFF
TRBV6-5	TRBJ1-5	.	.	TGTGCCAGCAAGGTTAGCCCCAATCAGCCCCAGCATTTT	CASKVSPNQPQHF
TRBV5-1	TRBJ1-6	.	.	TGCGCCAGCAGCTTGGAGCAGGGTACCCATAATTCACCCCTCCACTTT	CASSLEQGTHNSPLHF
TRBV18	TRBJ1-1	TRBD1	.	TGTGCCAGCTCTGCGGCTACAGGGGGCCTCCCACTCGAAGCTTTCTTT	CASSAATGGLPLEAFF
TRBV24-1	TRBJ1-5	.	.	TGTGCCACCAGTGATGTCGACGGAGCGGGCAATCAGCCCCAGCATTTT	CATSDVDGAGNQPQHF
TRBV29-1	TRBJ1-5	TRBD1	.	TGCAGCGTTGTAGACAGGGCTAATCAGCCCCAGCATTTT	CSVVDRANQPQHF
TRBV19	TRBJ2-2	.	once	TGTGCCAGTAGTCTGTTGAGGAGGGAAGGGGTAACCGGGGAGCTGTTTTTT	CASSLLRREGVTGELFF
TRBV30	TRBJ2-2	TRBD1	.	TGTGCCTGGATCCGGGACAGGATATCGTCCGAGAACACCGGGGAGCTGTTTTTT	CAWIRDRISSENTGELFF
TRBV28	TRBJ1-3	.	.	TGTGCCAGCAGTCCCCGGGGGGCTGGAAACACCATATATTTT	CASSPRGAGNTIYF
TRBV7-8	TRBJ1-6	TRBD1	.	TGTGCCAGCAGCGCCCGGGGACAGGGTAATTCACCCCTCCACTTT	CASSARGQGNSPLHF
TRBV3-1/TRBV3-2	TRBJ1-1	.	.	TGTGCCAGCAGCTTAAACGGGGGTCGGGACACTGAAGCTTTCTTT	CASSLNGGRDTEAFF
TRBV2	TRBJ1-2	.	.	TGTGCCAGCAGGGGCTCACGGTACACCTTC	CASRGSRYTF